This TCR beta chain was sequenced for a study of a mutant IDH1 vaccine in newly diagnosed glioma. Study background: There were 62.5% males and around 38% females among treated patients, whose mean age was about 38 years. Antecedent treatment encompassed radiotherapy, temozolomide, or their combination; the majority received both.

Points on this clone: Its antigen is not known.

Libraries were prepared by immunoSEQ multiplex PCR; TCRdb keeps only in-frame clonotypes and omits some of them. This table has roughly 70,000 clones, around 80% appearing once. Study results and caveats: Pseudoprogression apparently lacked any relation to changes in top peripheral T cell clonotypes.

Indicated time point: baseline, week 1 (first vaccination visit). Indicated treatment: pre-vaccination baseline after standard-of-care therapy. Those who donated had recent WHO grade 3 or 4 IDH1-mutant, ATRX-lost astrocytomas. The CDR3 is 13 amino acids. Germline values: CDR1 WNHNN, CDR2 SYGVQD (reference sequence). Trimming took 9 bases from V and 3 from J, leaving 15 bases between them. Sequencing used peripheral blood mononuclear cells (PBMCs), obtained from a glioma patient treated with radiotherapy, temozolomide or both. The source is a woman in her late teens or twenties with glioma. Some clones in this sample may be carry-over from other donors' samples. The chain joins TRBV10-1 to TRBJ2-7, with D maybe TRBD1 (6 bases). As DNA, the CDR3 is TGCGCCAGTACGGACAGCGCGAGCTACGAGCAGTACTTC. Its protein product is CASTDSASYEQYF.